This T cell receptor beta chain was observed in a study of identical twins. Study-wide results and caveats: Weaker excess twin sharing was observed in beta out-of-frame sequences.

MiXCR, applied by TCRdb to the 5' RACE reads, yields one record per CDR3 protein. The table records about 520,000 distinct CDR3 sequences, about 20% of them present only once. This clonotype was found a few times. Its matching antigen is unknown. This CDR3 is 14 amino acids long. Germline V gene lookup returns CDR1 SGHTA and CDR2 FQGNSA. Germline trimming cut 7 bases from V and 4 bases from J; bases unmatched to any gene: 9. The same sample was also used in a study of T cells expressing NK-cell markers.

This sequence joins TRBV7-2 and TRBJ2-7; 8 nucleotides agree with TRBD2. What was sequenced was CD4+ T cells sorted from blood. The TCR originated in a woman aged 18-35 years in good health. The CDR3 nucleotides read TGTGCCAGCACCCCGGGGGGGACGACATACGAGCAGTACTTC. Translation gives CASTPGGTTYEQYF.